Presented here are 31 T cell receptor beta chains from one specimen sequenced in a study of cytomegalovirus exposure and HLA in healthy donors. The PCR was carried out with 60 Vbeta primers and 13 Jbeta primers. TCRdb keeps only in-frame clones here, not all; method: immunoSEQ multiplex PCR. The sample gives approximately 160,000 clones, roughly four fifths of which show up once; about 0.89% is in the top ten. The sample taken for sequencing was PBMCs. The receptors derive from a girl aged 2 to 9 in good health and CMV-seropositive.

Remarks on this clone: At one end the junction does not follow the germline gene, possibly because of a read error. The chain combines TRBV4-1 with TRBJ2-7; TRBD1 might be the D (5 bases). Germline CDR1 and CDR2: MGHRA and YSYEKL. CDR3 length equals 14 residues. For the CDR3, the DNA is TGCGCCAGCAGCCAAGACGACAGACGCTACGTGCAGTACTTC. Translated: CASSQDDRRYVQYF.

V is TRBV14 and J is TRBJ2-1; 7 nucleotides align to TRBD1. V dropped 1 base and J dropped 10; count of bases not matched to a gene: 7. The CDR3 spans 14 residues. The germline CDR1 and CDR2 sequences are SGHDN and FVKESK. CDR3: CASSQGGPDREQFF. As DNA, the CDR3 is TGTGCCAGCAGCCAAGGAGGCCCGGACAGGGAGCAGTTCTTC.

CDR3 sequence (DNA): TGCAGTGCGCGGACAGATGGCTACACCTTC. Amino acids: CSARTDGYTF. The chain employs TRBV20-1 and TRBJ1-2; maybe TRBD1 (6 bases). This CDR3 spans 10 amino acids. V gave up 6 bases and J gave up 6 bases, with 8 bases separating them. Germline-derived CDR1 and CDR2 are DFQATT and SNEGSKA (reference sequence).

The rearrangement joins TRBV2 to TRBJ2-2; the match to TRBD2 covers 8 bases. With 5 bases clipped from V and 2 bases from J, the junction kept 1 base outside the gene matches. Looked up from germline, CDR1 is SNHLY and CDR2 is FYNNEI. The CDR3 contains 14 residues. The CDR3 is CASSRGGNTGELFF. CDR3 in DNA: TGTGCCAGCAGTCGGGGGGGAAACACCGGGGAGCTGTTTTTT.

This clone was observed a single time. The rearrangement links TRBV5-4 to TRBJ2-4; 7 bases match TRBD1. V lost 0 bases and J lost 3; bases outside the gene matches: 3. CDR3 size: 15 residues. Germline values: CDR1 SGHNT, CDR2 YYREEE (reference sequence). CDR3 sequence: CASSLGQGFKNIQYF. The CDR3 nucleotides read TGTGCCAGCAGCTTGGGACAGGGTTTCAAAAACATTCAGTACTTC. Supplemented by reference TRBV5-4 and TRBJ2-4, the full variable domain reads ETGVTQSPTHLIKTRGQQVTLRCSSQSGHNTVSWYQQALGQGPQFIFQYYREEENGRGNFPPRFSGLQFPNYSSELNVNALELDDSALYLCASSLGQGFKNIQYFGAGTRLSVL.

The V gene is TRBV14, the J gene TRBJ1-1; 7 bases are shared with TRBD1. V lost 0 bases and J lost 8; bases outside the gene matches: 6. Germline V gene lookup returns CDR1 SGHDN and CDR2 FVKESK. The CDR3 loop spans 14 amino acids. CDR3 region: CASSQERGGGEAFF. CDR3 DNA: TGTGCCAGCAGCCAAGAAAGAGGGGGCGGAGAAGCTTTCTTT.

V usage is TRBV10-3 and J usage is TRBJ2-3; 7 nucleotides agree with TRBD1. This CDR3 contains 12 residues. V dropped 4 bases and J dropped 11; count of bases not matched to a gene: 6. Germline V gene sequence: CDR1 ENHRY, CDR2 SYGVKD. The CDR3 reads CAISGQGPGQYF. The CDR3 region has the DNA TGTGCCATCAGTGGACAGGGCCCAGGGCAGTATTTT.

This chain uses TRBV30 with TRBJ2-7; 7 bases line up with TRBD2. Germline loops: CDR1 GTSNPN, CDR2 SVGIG (reference sequence). CDR3 length: 13 residues. The V and J ends lost 4 bases and 6 bases, in that order; junction bases with no gene match: 9. CDR3 residues: CAWTRGSGLEQYF. CDR3 bases: TGTGCCTGGACACGCGGGAGTGGGCTCGAGCAGTACTTC.

The rearrangement joins TRBV6-1 to TRBJ1-5, with D possibly matching TRBD1 (5 bases). The V and J ends lost 2 bases and 5 bases respectively, with 13 bases between them. CDR1 MNHNS and CDR2 SASEGT come from the germline V gene. The CDR3 has 15 amino acids. The CDR3 DNA follows: TGTGCCAGCAGTGAACACTTCAGGGTAGATCAGCCCCAGCATTTT. The encoded protein is CASSEHFRVDQPQHF.

The chain carries TRBV19 and TRBJ1-5; no clear D gene. CDR1 is LNHDA and CDR2 is SQIVND in the germline V gene (reference sequence). This CDR3 comprises 16 residues. The germline V and J ends were trimmed by 7 bases and 6 bases, with 22 bases remaining between them. The CDR3 here is CASIESRYEGGQPQHF. Here the CDR3 DNA reads TGTGCCAGTATCGAATCGCGGTACGAGGGCGGTCAGCCCCAGCATTTT.

The table lists this clone with a count of one. The chain is built from TRBV4-2 and TRBJ2-7; 9 bases agree with TRBD2. The germline V gene has CDR1 LGHNA and CDR2 YNFKEQ. CDR3 length equals 20 residues. After removal of 0 bases from V and 0 bases from J, the junction contained 15 bases not matched to a gene. CDR3 DNA: TGTGCCAGCAGCCAAGACGACGGTACTCGCGGGAGGGCCTACTCCTACGAGCAGTACTTC. Protein sequence: CASSQDDGTRGRAYSYEQYF.

The chain recombines TRBV9 with TRBJ2-5, with TRBD2 matching 14 bases. The CDR3 is 16 residues long. Germline CDR1 is SGDLS and CDR2 is YYNGEE. V lost 0 bases, J lost 6 bases, and 4 bases stayed unmatched. In nucleotides, the CDR3 is TGTGCCAGCAGCGTAGACGGGACTAGCGGGAGAAAGACCCAGTACTTC. This gives the protein CASSVDGTSGRKTQYF.

There are a few counts of this clone. V is TRBV7-8 and J is TRBJ2-4; 9 positions match TRBD1. Germline CDR1 SGHVS, CDR2 FQNEAQ. The ends lost 5 bases at V and 2 bases at J; junction bases unmatched: 16. The CDR3 spans 19 residues. CDR3 DNA: TGTGCCAGCAGCATCGAAACACAACCCGGGACAGGGCCCAAAAACATTCAGTACTTC. Residues: CASSIETQPGTGPKNIQYF. Full variable domain (rest looked up from reference TRBV7-8 and TRBJ2-4): GAGVSQSPRYKVAKRGQDVALRCDPISGHVSLFWYQQALGQGPEFLTYFQNEAQLDKSGLPSDRFFAERPEGSVSTLKIQRTQQEDSAVYLCASSIETQPGTGPKNIQYFGAGTRLSVL.

In nucleotides, the CDR3 is TGTGCCAGCAGCCGGCGGGGGCTAGCGGGACAAGAGACCCAGTACTTC. Protein: CASSRRGLAGQETQYF. The chain combines TRBV5-4 with TRBJ2-5; 9 bases fit TRBD2. J gave up 2 bases and V 4 bases, and 9 bases lay outside the gene matches. The CDR3 covers 16 residues. The germline V gene encodes CDR1 SGHNT and CDR2 YYREEE (reference sequence).

There are a few counts of this clone. The CDR3 loop is CASSPASGENNEQFF. In DNA form, the CDR3 reads TGTGCCAGCAGTCCGGCTAGCGGGGAAAACAATGAGCAGTTCTTC. The rearrangement joins TRBV28 to TRBJ2-1; 9 bases are shared with TRBD2. V dropped 5 bases and J dropped 5; count of bases not matched to a gene: 7. Germline V lookup: CDR1 MDHEN, CDR2 SYDVKM. The CDR3 contains 15 residues. Full variable domain (remainder filled in from reference TRBV28 and TRBJ2-1): DVKVTQSSRYLVKRTGEKVFLECVQDMDHENMFWYRQDPGLGLRLIYFSYDVKMKEKGDIPEGYSVSREKKERFSLILESASTNQTSMYLCASSPASGENNEQFFGPGTRLTVL.

The chain recombines TRBV2 with TRBJ1-5, with D possibly being TRBD1 (5 bases). Germline V gene sequence: CDR1 SNHLY, CDR2 FYNNEI. This CDR3 is built from 13 residues. V was cut by 8 bases and J by 4 bases, with 12 bases left in between. The CDR3 loop reads CASQVRVNQPQHF. The CDR3 coding sequence is TGTGCCAGCCAAGTCAGGGTTAATCAGCCCCAGCATTTT.

This clone was recorded a few times. The CDR3 coding sequence is TGTGCCAGCAGTTCAGGAGGATCTGGGGCCAACGTCCTGACTTTC. Encoded protein: CASSSGGSGANVLTF. The chain employs TRBV28 and TRBJ2-6, with D maybe TRBD2 (5 bases). The CDR3 totals 15 residues. Deletions cut 4 bases from V and 1 base from J, with 8 bases between. Germline V gives CDR1 MDHEN, CDR2 SYDVKM.

CDR3 protein: CASSPWMEAKNIQYF. As DNA, the CDR3 is TGCGCCAGCAGCCCATGGATGGAGGCCAAAAACATTCAGTACTTC. The chain couples TRBV5-1 to TRBJ2-4; D gene ambiguous. From germline, CDR1 is SGHRS and CDR2 YFSETQ. CDR3 length equals 15 residues. V dropped 4 bases and J dropped 1 base, with 12 bases sitting between them.

The chain employs TRBV7-6 and TRBJ1-1; D may be TRBD1 (5 bases). Looked up from germline, CDR1 is SGHVS and CDR2 is FNYEAQ. Trimming left V 1 base short and J 3 bases short, with 12 bases between. CDR3 size: 15 residues. The CDR3 loop is CASSLGVGRDTEAFF. As DNA, the CDR3 is TGTGCCAGCAGCTTAGGAGTAGGCAGGGACACTGAAGCTTTCTTT. The full variable domain, rest sourced from reference TRBV7-6 and TRBJ1-1, is GAGVSQSPRYKVTKRGQDVALRCDPISGHVSLYWYRQALGQGPEFLTYFNYEAQQDKSGLPNDRFSAERPEGSISTLTIQRTEQRDSAMYRCASSLGVGRDTEAFFGQGTRLTVV.

The rearrangement links TRBV6-6 to TRBJ2-7, with a possible D match to TRBD2 (6 bases). V shed 5 bases and J shed 3 bases, with 11 bases lying between them. Germline V CDR1 and CDR2: MNHNY, SVGAGI (reference sequence). This CDR3 has 13 amino acids. CDR3 protein: CASSRELFYEQYF. CDR3 nucleotides: TGTGCCAGCAGTCGGGAGCTCTTCTACGAGCAGTACTTC.

A few counts support this clone. The chain couples TRBV19 to TRBJ1-5; a possible D gene is TRBD1 (5 bases). V shed 6 bases and J shed 0 bases, with 12 bases lying between them. Germline V gene sequence: CDR1 LNHDA, CDR2 SQIVND (reference sequence). The CDR3 is 15 amino acids. The CDR3, as DNA: TGTGCCAGTAGAACAGGCATCTATAGCAATCAGCCCCAGCATTTT. Translated, it gives CASRTGIYSNQPQHF. Combining the CDR3 with reference TRBV19 and TRBJ1-5 gives the whole variable domain DGGITQSPKYLFRKEGQNVTLSCEQNLNHDAMYWYRQDPGQGLRLIYYSQIVNDFQKGDIAEGYSVSREKKESFPLTVTSAQKNPTAFYLCASRTGIYSNQPQHFGDGTRLSIL.

The chain is built from TRBV6-1 and TRBJ2-5; D not certain. Germline V gives CDR1 MNHNS, CDR2 SASEGT. This CDR3 comprises 14 residues. Trimming stripped 2 bases from V and 4 bases from J, with 11 bases between. DNA for the CDR3: TGTGCCAGCAGTGAAACCTTTTCGGGAGAGACCCAGTACTTC. Protein: CASSETFSGETQYF.

The genes are TRBV5-1 and TRBJ2-1; tentative D call: TRBD2 (5 bases). V lost 5 bases and J lost 6, with 12 bases in between. The CDR3 is made up of 13 amino acids. From germline, CDR1 is SGHRS and CDR2 YFSETQ. The CDR3 loop is CASRLPGGNEQFF. The CDR3, as DNA: TGCGCCAGCAGGCTGCCCGGAGGCAATGAGCAGTTCTTC.

In this sample, this clone turned up a few times. V is TRBV5-1 and J is TRBJ2-7, with 7 nucleotides matching TRBD1. V lost 3 bases to trimming and J lost 0 bases; unmatched junction nucleotides: 3. Germline CDR1 SGHRS, CDR2 YFSETQ. The CDR3 runs to 14 residues. The CDR3 loop is CASSSGTDSYEQYF. DNA of the CDR3: TGCGCCAGCAGCTCCGGGACAGACTCCTACGAGCAGTACTTC.

The chain has TRBV30 and TRBJ2-7, with unresolved D. The CDR3 loop spans 15 amino acids. Trimming shortened V by 4 bases and J by 3 bases, and 19 bases separated the two germline ends. Per the germline V gene, CDR1 is GTSNPN and CDR2 is SVGIG (reference sequence). The DNA for the CDR3 is TGTGCCTGGATTCCGAAAGAGCCGAACGACTACGAGCAGTACTTC. Its translation is CAWIPKEPNDYEQYF.

V and J are TRBV6-6 and TRBJ2-7; 8 bases align to TRBD2. The germline CDR1 and CDR2 sequences are MNHNY and SVGAGI (reference sequence). The J segment lost 6 bases and the V segment lost 0 bases, leaving 10 bases of the junction unmatched. The CDR3 contains 16 residues. The CDR3 DNA sequence: TGTGCCAGCAGTTACTCGACTGGGACTAGGGGTCTCGAGCAGTACTTC. This translates into CASSYSTGTRGLEQYF.

The genes are TRBV30 and TRBJ2-3, with TRBD2 identical over 7 bases. This CDR3 region has 16 residues. V lost 2 bases, J lost 2 bases, and 10 bases stayed unmatched. CDR1 is GTSNPN, CDR2 SVGIG, per germline (reference sequence). For the CDR3, the DNA is TGTGCCTGGAGTCGTAATCTAGCGGAGTTCACAGATACGCAGTATTTT. Translating gives CAWSRNLAEFTDTQYF.

This chain joins TRBV9 and TRBJ2-5; 12 bases agree with TRBD2. CDR1 and CDR2 (germline): SGDLS, YYNGEE. Losses at the gene ends were 0 bases for V and 7 bases for J; bases not matched to a gene: 7. There are 16 residues in the CDR3. CDR3 bases: TGTGCCAGCAGCGTAGGTCTAGCGGGAGGGCCGGGGACCCAGTACTTC. Amino acids: CASSVGLAGGPGTQYF.

This chain connects TRBV5-8 to TRBJ1-2, with 7 bases lining up with TRBD1. This CDR3 contains 14 residues. Germline V gene sequence: CDR1 SGHTS, CDR2 YDEGEE. The V and J ends lost 3 bases and 5 bases, in that order; junction bases with no gene match: 7. Here the CDR3 reads CASSSYTGEYGYTF. The CDR3 nucleotides are TGTGCCAGCAGCTCCTATACAGGGGAATATGGCTACACCTTC.

CDR3 nucleotides: TGCGCCAGCAGCCAAGCATTAAGGACTAGCGGGAGGGGCGAGCAGTACTTC. The encoded protein is CASSQALRTSGRGEQYF. V is TRBV4-1 and J is TRBJ2-7, with 15 nucleotides matching TRBD2. This CDR3 has 17 amino acids. The trim removed 1 base at V and 6 bases at J, leaving 7 bases unmatched. Germline values: CDR1 MGHRA, CDR2 YSYEKL.

This clone showed up just a few times. The genes are TRBV29-1 and TRBJ2-7; 8 bases line up with TRBD1. With 5 bases clipped from V and 3 bases from J, the junction kept 6 bases outside the gene matches. Germline CDR1 is SQVTM and CDR2 is ANQGSEA. This CDR3 is 13 amino acids long. The CDR3 loop reads CSVLADRDYEQYF. The CDR3 region has the DNA TGCAGCGTTTTAGCGGACAGGGACTACGAGCAGTACTTC.